Sequencing of this T cell receptor (beta chain) was carried out in a study of T cells in Graves' hyperthyroidism and ophthalmopathy. The CDR3 extends over 15 amino acids. The germline V gene has CDR1 LGHNT and CDR2 FRNRAP. Trimming took off 3 bases at V and 5 bases at J, with 14 bases between the two ends. The study, taken as a whole, reports: A 13 V-J signature model discriminated ophthalmopathy versus stable hyperthyroidism.

For this clonotype: The antigen is unknown.

Amplification of TCR beta CDR3 regions was performed using RNA transcripts as template. The HTBI set primed first-round TCR CDR3 RT-PCR. Using its own MiXCR run on the multiplex PCR reads, TCRdb lists one record per CDR3 protein. The sample has approximately 590,000 distinct CDR3 sequences, 15% to 17% seen once. Source material: blood. The V call is TRBV12-5, the J call TRBJ1-5, with TRBD1 as a possible D gene (6 bases). The source of this sequence is a woman younger than 45 with Graves' hyperthyroidism. In DNA form, the CDR3 reads TGTGCTAGTGGTTTCGGGGGGGGGCCCGATCAGCCCCAGCATTTT. Translating gives CASGFGGGPDQPQHF.